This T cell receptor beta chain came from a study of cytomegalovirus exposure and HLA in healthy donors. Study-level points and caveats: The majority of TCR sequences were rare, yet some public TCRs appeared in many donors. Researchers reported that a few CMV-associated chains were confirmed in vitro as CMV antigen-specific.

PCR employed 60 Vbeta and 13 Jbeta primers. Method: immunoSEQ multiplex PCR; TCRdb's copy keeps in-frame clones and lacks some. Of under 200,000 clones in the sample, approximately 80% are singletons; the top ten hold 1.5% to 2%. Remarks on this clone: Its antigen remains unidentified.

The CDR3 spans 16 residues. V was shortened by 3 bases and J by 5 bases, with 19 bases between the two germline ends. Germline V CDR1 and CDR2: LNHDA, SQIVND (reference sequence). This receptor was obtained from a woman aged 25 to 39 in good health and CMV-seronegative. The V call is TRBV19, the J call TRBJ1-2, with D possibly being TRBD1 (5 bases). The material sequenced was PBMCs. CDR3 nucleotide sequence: TGTGCCAGTAGTATCGGAGTGACAGCTCGCGGATATGGCTACACCTTC. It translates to CASSIGVTARGYGYTF.